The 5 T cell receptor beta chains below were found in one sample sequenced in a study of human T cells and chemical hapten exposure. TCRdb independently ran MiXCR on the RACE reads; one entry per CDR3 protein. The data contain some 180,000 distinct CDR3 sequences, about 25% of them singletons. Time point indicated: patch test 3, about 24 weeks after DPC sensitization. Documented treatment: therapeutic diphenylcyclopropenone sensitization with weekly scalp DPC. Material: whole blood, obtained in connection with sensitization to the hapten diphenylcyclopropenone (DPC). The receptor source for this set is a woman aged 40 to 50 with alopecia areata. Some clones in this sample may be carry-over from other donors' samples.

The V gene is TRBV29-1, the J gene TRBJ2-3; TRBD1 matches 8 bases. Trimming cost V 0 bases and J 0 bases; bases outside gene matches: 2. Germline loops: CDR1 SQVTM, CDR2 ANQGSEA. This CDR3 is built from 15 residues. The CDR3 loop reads CSVEETGASTDTQYF. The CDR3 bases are TGCAGCGTTGAAGAGACAGGGGCGAGCACAGATACGCAGTATTTT.

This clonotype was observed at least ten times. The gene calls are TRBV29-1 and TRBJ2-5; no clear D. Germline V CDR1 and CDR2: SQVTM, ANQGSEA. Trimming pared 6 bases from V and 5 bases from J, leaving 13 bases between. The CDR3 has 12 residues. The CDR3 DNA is TGCAGCGTAGCCGAAGTGAAGGAGACCCAGTACTTC. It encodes CSVAEVKETQYF.

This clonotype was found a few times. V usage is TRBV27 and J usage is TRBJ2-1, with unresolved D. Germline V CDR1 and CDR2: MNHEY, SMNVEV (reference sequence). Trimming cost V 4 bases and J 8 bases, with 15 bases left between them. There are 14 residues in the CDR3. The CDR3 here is CASSSFRDSYEQFF. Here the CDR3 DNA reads TGTGCCAGCAGTTCCTTCCGAGATAGCTATGAGCAGTTCTTC.

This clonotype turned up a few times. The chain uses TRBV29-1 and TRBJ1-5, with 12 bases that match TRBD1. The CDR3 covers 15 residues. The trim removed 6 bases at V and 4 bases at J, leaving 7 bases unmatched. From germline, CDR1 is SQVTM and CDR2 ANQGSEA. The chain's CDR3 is CSVAGQGALNQPQHF. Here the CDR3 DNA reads TGCAGCGTGGCGGGACAGGGGGCTTTAAATCAGCCCCAGCATTTT.

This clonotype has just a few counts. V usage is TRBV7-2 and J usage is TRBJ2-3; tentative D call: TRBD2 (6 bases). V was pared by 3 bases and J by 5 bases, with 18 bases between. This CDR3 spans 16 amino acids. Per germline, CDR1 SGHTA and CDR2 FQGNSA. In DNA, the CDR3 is TGTGCCAGCAGCTTTGGGTCAACGGGAGTGGGAGATACGCAGTATTTT. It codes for CASSFGSTGVGDTQYF.